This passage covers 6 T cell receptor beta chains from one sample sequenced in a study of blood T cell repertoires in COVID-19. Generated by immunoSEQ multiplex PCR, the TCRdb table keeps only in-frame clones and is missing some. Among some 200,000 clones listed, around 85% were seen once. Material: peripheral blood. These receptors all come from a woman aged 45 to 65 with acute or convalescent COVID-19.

The CDR3 DNA is TGCGCCAGCAGCCTAGGAGGGCGGAGGGATGTCTTCCAAGAGACCCAGTACTTC. Protein: CASSLGGRRDVFQETQYF. The chain has TRBV5-1 and TRBJ2-5; the D gene is possibly TRBD2 (6 bases). The CDR3 loop spans 18 amino acids. Germline CDR1 is SGHRS and CDR2 is YFSETQ. V lost 4 bases to trimming and J lost 1 base, with 23 bases between them.

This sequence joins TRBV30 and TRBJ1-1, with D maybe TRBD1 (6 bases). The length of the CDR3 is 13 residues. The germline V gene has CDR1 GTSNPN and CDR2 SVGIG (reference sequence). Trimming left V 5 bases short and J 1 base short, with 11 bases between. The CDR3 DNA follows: TGTGCCTGGGACGGACAGTCGAACACTGAAGCTTTCTTT. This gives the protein CAWDGQSNTEAFF.

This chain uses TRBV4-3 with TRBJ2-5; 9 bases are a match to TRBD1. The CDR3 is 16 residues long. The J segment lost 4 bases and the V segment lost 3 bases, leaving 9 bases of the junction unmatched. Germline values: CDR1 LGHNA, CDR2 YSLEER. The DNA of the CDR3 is TGCGCCAGCAGCCAGGACGGGACAGGGACAGGAGAGACCCAGTACTTC. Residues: CASSQDGTGTGETQYF.

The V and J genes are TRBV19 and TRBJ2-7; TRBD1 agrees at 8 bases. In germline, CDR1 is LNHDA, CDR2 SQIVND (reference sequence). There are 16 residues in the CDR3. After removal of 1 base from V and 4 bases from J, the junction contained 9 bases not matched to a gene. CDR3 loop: CASSIAGGQETYEQYF. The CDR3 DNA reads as TGTGCCAGTAGTATAGCTGGGGGACAGGAGACTTACGAGCAGTACTTC.

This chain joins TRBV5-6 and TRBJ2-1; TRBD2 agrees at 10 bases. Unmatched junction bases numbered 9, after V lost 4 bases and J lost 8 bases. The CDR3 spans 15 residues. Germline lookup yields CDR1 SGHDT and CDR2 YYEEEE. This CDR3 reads CASSRGTSVLDEQFF. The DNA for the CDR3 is TGTGCCAGCAGCAGGGGGACTAGCGTGCTTGATGAGCAGTTCTTC.

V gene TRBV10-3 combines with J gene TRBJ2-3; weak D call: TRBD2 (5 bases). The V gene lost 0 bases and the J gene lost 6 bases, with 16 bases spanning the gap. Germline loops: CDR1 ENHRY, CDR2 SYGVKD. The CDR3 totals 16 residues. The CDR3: CAISESVGVVLDTQYF. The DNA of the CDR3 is TGTGCCATCAGTGAGTCGGTCGGGGTTGTCCTGGATACGCAGTATTTT.